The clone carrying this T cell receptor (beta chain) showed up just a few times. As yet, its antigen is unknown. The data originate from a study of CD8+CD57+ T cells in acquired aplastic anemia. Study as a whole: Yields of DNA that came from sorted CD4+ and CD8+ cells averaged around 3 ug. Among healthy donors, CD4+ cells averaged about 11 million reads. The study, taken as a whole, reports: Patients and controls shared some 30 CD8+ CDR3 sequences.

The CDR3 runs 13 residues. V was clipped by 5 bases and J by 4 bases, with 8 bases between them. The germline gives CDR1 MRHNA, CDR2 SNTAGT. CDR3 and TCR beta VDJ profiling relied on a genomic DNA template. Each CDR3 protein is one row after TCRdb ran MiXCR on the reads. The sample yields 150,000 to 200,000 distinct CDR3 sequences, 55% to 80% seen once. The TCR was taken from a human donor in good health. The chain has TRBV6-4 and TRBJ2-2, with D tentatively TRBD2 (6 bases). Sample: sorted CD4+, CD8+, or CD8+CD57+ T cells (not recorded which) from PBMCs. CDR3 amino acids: CASSTGSTGELFF. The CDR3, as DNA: TGTGCCAGCAGTACCGGGAGCACCGGGGAGCTGTTTTTT.